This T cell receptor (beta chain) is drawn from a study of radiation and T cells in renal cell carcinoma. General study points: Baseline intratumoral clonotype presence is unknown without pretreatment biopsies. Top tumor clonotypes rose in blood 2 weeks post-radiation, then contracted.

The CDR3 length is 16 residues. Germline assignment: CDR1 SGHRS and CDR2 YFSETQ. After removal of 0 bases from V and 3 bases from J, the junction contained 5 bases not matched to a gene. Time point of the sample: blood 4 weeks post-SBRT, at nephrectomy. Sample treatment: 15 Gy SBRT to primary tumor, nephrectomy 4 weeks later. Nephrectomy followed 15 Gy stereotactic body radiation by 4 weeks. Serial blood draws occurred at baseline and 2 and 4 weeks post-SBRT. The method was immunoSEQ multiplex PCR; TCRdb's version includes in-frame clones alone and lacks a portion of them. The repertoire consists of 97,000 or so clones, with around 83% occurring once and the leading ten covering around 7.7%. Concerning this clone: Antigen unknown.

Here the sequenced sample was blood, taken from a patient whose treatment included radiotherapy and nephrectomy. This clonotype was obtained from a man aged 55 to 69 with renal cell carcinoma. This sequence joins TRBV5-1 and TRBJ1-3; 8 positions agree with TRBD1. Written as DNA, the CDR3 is TGCGCCAGCAGCTTGGATCCAACAGGGGGTGGAAACACCATATATTTT. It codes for CASSLDPTGGGNTIYF.